The text below deals with one T cell receptor (beta chain). Its matching antigen is unknown. This specimen belongs to a study of a mutant IDH1 vaccine in newly diagnosed glioma. This sample's time point: week 23, last vaccination. Alongside topical imiquimod, each dose of vaccine comprised 300 ug of mutant IDH1 20-mer peptide. The method was immunoSEQ multiplex PCR; TCRdb's version includes in-frame clones alone and lacks a portion of them. The table lists 35,000 to 40,000 clones, 80% to 90% of them singletons. The CDR3 is 15 residues long. The ends were cut back, 1 base at V and 2 bases at J, with 12 bases in the middle. CDR1 and CDR2 from the germline V gene are LNHDA and SQIVND (reference sequence).

The clonotype comes from a man in his forties with glioma. The V and J genes are TRBV19 and TRBJ2-7, with D possibly TRBD2 on 5 matching bases. Sequences were derived from PBMCs, sampled from a glioma patient whose treatment included an IDH1 peptide vaccine. The CDR3 sequence: CASSIGGGLPYEQYF. CDR3 nucleotides: TGTGCCAGTAGTATAGGTGGAGGCCTCCCCTACGAGCAGTACTTC. Full variable domain (outside the CDR3, taken from reference TRBV19 and TRBJ2-7): DGGITQSPKYLFRKEGQNVTLSCEQNLNHDAMYWYRQDPGQGLRLIYYSQIVNDFQKGDIAEGYSVSREKKESFPLTVTSAQKNPTAFYLCASSIGGGLPYEQYFGPGTRLTVT.